This record concerns one T cell receptor beta chain sequence. Antigen specificity is unknown. This entry comes from a study of CD8 T cells in ankylosing spondylitis. TCRdb fed the 5' RACE reads into MiXCR, producing one record per CDR3 protein. The repertoire has hundreds of thousands of distinct CDR3 sequences, about 20% of them found once; the top ten carry less than 9%. Findings of the study overall: Peripheral blood samples showed relatively rare disease-linked clones, and these clones were CD8+.

This CDR3 is built from 17 residues. Germline V CDR1 and CDR2: LGHNA, YNFKEQ. V was cut by 2 bases and J by 7 bases, with 20 bases left in between. The sample comprised blood, either unsorted or a sorted T cell fraction (not recorded which). The chain couples TRBV4-2 to TRBJ1-4; tentative D call: TRBD1 (6 bases). The TCR was taken from a male donor with ankylosing spondylitis or in good health (not recorded which). The CDR3 region is CASSQPGATGSGEKLFF. As DNA, the CDR3 is TGTGCCAGCAGCCAACCCGGGGCTACAGGGTCCGGTGAAAAACTGTTTTTT.